The 24 T cell receptor beta chains listed next were all sequenced from one sample in a study of T-cell memory formation after mild COVID-19. TCRdb analysed the 5' RACE reads with MiXCR anew, one entry per CDR3 protein. Altogether about 250,000 distinct CDR3 sequences are present, 15% being singletons, with the ten largest covering more than 2%. Sequenced material: PBMCs or a T cell subset sorted from them (not recorded which). All receptors derive from an adult woman who had mild COVID-19 (a few samples of this study predate the infection). Cell type and time point are not known.

The rearrangement links TRBV19 to TRBJ2-1; 9 nucleotides line up with TRBD2. The CDR3 contains 14 residues. V lost 7 bases and J lost 15; bases outside the gene matches: 16. Germline loops: CDR1 LNHDA, CDR2 SQIVND (reference sequence). CDR3 loop: CASTASGKGVRRFF. CDR3 nucleotide sequence: TGTGCCAGTACGGCTAGCGGGAAGGGGGTCAGGCGGTTCTTC.

Here the CDR3 reads CASSLRDGLSGANVLTF. For the CDR3, the DNA is TGTGCCAGCAGCCTCCGGGACGGACTCTCTGGGGCCAACGTCCTGACTTTC. J is TRBJ2-6 and V is TRBV7-8; the D gene could be TRBD1 or TRBD2 (5 bases each). This CDR3 has 17 amino acids. Germline assignment: CDR1 SGHVS and CDR2 FQNEAQ. Between the trimmed V and J ends, which lost 5 bases and 0 bases, there was a span of 14 bases.

This clonotype was detected a few times. The V and J genes are TRBV18 and TRBJ1-4; D call uncertain. This CDR3 comprises 15 residues. V dropped 0 bases and J dropped 5 bases, with 10 bases sitting between them. Germline V lookup: CDR1 KGHSH, CDR2 LQKENI. Here the CDR3 DNA reads TGTGCCAGCTCACCACCGAGTACAGTGAATGAAAAACTGTTTTTT. This gives the protein CASSPPSTVNEKLFF.

This clonotype was found a few times. The V call is TRBV6-2 or TRBV6-3, the J call TRBJ2-2; 8 bases are shared with TRBD2. The CDR3 runs 18 residues. V dropped 2 bases and J dropped 2; count of bases not matched to a gene: 10. CDR1 is MNHEY and CDR2 is SVGEGT in the germline V gene. In DNA form, the CDR3 reads TGTGCCAGCAGTTACCCCCTTTTTGCGGGGGGAAACACCGGGGAGCTGTTTTTT. This gives the protein CASSYPLFAGGNTGELFF.

This clonotype was recorded a few times. This chain links TRBV20-1 with TRBJ2-3; 16 nucleotides line up with TRBD2. CDR1 and CDR2 (germline): DFQATT, SNEGSKA (reference sequence). This CDR3 spans 15 amino acids. The V segment lost 6 bases and the J segment 1 base; nucleotides outside the gene matches: 1. The CDR3 region has the DNA TGCAGTGCCGGGACTAGCGGGGGGGGCACAGATACGCAGTATTTT. It is translated as CSAGTSGGGTDTQYF.

The sample holds a few counts of this clonotype. The chain links TRBV12-3 or TRBV12-4 to TRBJ1-5; 9 nucleotides align to TRBD1. V trimming: 1 base; J trimming: 9 bases; junction bases outside the gene matches: 1. The CDR3 runs to 13 residues. CDR3 nucleotides: TGTGCCAGCAGTTTAGGGGACAGGGCGCCCCAGCATTTT. Encoded protein: CASSLGDRAPQHF.

This clonotype was counted only a few times. This rearrangement joins TRBV30 to TRBJ2-2; D gene uncertain. V lost 7 bases and J lost 6, with 18 bases in between. Germline CDR1 GTSNPN, CDR2 SVGIG (reference sequence). This CDR3 spans 14 amino acids. The CDR3 is CALGLGSVPGELFF. The CDR3 coding sequence is TGTGCCTTAGGGTTAGGGTCAGTTCCCGGGGAGCTGTTTTTT. The entire variable domain, with the rest obtained from reference TRBV30 and TRBJ2-2, is as follows: SQTIHQWPATLVQPVGSPLSLECTVEGTSNPNLYWYRQAAGRGLQLLFYSVGIGQISSEVPQNLSASRPQDRQFILSSKKLLLSDSGFYLCALGLGSVPGELFFGEGSRLTVL.

This clonotype was counted between two and nine times. The chain's CDR3 is CASPQGLGDEQFF. CDR3 nucleotides: TGTGCCAGCCCCCAGGGGCTAGGCGATGAGCAGTTCTTC. J is TRBJ2-1 and V is TRBV18; D might be TRBD1 (6 bases). This CDR3 has 13 amino acids. V gave up 8 bases and J gave up 8 bases, with 16 bases separating them. Per germline, CDR1 KGHSH and CDR2 LQKENI.

This chain uses TRBV20-1 with TRBJ2-3, with no clear D. In germline, CDR1 is DFQATT, CDR2 SNEGSKA (reference sequence). Between the trimmed V and J ends, which lost 3 bases and 3 bases, there was a span of 10 bases. The CDR3 extends over 13 amino acids. The CDR3 coding sequence is TGCAGTGCTAGTATGGCAGGAACAGATACGCAGTATTTT. Protein product: CSASMAGTDTQYF.

This chain links TRBV12-3 or TRBV12-4 with TRBJ2-3, with TRBD2 matching over 8 bases. The CDR3 spans 16 residues. Trimming at V came to 2 bases and at J to 0 bases, leaving 4 bases not matched to a gene. The chain's CDR3 is CASSLWASGSTDTQYF. The CDR3 DNA reads as TGTGCCAGCAGTTTATGGGCTAGCGGGAGCACAGATACGCAGTATTTT.

The J gene is TRBJ1-1, the V gene TRBV7-9; no clear D gene. The V gene's germline CDR1 is SEHNR and CDR2 FQNEAQ (reference sequence). The CDR3 consists of 14 residues. Trimming removed 1 base from V and 8 bases from J, with 14 bases in between. The CDR3 sequence: CASSLGAQLPEAFF. CDR3 bases: TGTGCCAGCAGCTTAGGGGCGCAGTTACCCGAAGCTTTCTTT.

In this sample, this clonotype turned up a few times. The rearrangement links TRBV24-1 to TRBJ2-3, with 9 bases aligning to TRBD1. Germline CDR1 KGHDR, CDR2 SFDVKD. The length of the CDR3 is 15 residues. Trimming took 6 bases from V and 3 from J; bases not matched to a gene: 6. The CDR3 DNA is TGTGCCACCAGTCTGACGGGACAGGGAACAGATACGCAGTATTTT. Amino acids: CATSLTGQGTDTQYF.

This clonotype showed up just a few times. This chain joins TRBV12-3 or TRBV12-4 and TRBJ2-3; 10 bases agree with TRBD1. The CDR3 runs to 14 residues. Trimming at V came to 3 bases and at J to 4 bases, leaving 1 base not matched to a gene. For the CDR3, the DNA is TGTGCCAGCAGTTTCGGACAGGGGGCAGATACGCAGTATTTT. Translation: CASSFGQGADTQYF.

The sample holds a few counts of this clonotype. V is TRBV20-1 and J is TRBJ2-1, with D perhaps TRBD2 (7 bases). The CDR3 sequence is 15 residues long. Trimming left V 3 bases short and J 10 bases short, with 22 bases between. Per germline, CDR1 DFQATT and CDR2 SNEGSKA (reference sequence). The CDR3 DNA reads TGCAGTGCTAGTGATACGGTGGGGGGGCATGGGGAGCAGTTCTTC. Its protein is CSASDTVGGHGEQFF.

This clonotype was picked up many times. The CDR3 DNA reads TGTGCCAGCAGCTCCCCGGGACAGGGTCTCTACGAGCAGTACTTC. As protein: CASSSPGQGLYEQYF. The chain employs TRBV5-5 and TRBJ2-7; 9 bases fit TRBD1. The trim removed 3 bases at V and 3 bases at J, leaving 7 bases unmatched. Germline CDR1 reads SGHKS; CDR2 reads YYEKEE (reference sequence). This CDR3 contains 15 residues.

The V and J genes are TRBV7-8 and TRBJ2-7, with 9 bases fitting TRBD2. J was trimmed by 2 bases and V by 6 bases; bases with no gene match: 14. This CDR3 comprises 17 residues. Per the germline V gene, CDR1 is SGHVS and CDR2 is FQNEAQ. The chain's CDR3 is CASSYRGGVTPTYEQYF. The CDR3 coding sequence is TGTGCCAGCAGTTATCGCGGGGGGGTCACTCCAACCTACGAGCAGTACTTC.

V is TRBV20-1 and J is TRBJ1-2; TRBD1 aligns across 7 bases. The germline gives CDR1 DFQATT, CDR2 SNEGSKA (reference sequence). The J segment lost 5 bases and the V segment lost 0 bases, leaving 6 bases of the junction unmatched. This CDR3 region has 14 residues. The CDR3 DNA reads as TGCAGTGCTAGAGACCCCGGGACAGCATATGGCTACACCTTC. Residues: CSARDPGTAYGYTF.

The chain links TRBV6-6 to TRBJ1-5; D perhaps matches TRBD1 (5 bases). The ends were cut back, 7 bases at V and 4 bases at J, with 14 bases in the middle. This CDR3 contains 14 residues. Germline loops: CDR1 MNHNY, CDR2 SVGAGI (reference sequence). In DNA form, the CDR3 reads TGTGCCAGCACTGAAACGGGGCAGAATCAGCCCCAGCATTTT. Its translation is CASTETGQNQPQHF.

The gene calls are TRBV18 and TRBJ1-2, with 7 nucleotides matching TRBD1. The CDR3 has 14 residues. Losses at the gene ends were 3 bases for V and 6 bases for J; bases not matched to a gene: 7. Germline V gene data show CDR1 as KGHSH and CDR2 as LQKENI. CDR3 DNA sequence: TGTGCCAGCTCACCTCTACAGGGGACCGATGGCTACACCTTC. Its translation: CASSPLQGTDGYTF.

CDR3 nucleotides: TGTGCCAGCAGCTCACTAGTTTACAATGAGCAGTTCTTC. It is translated as CASSSLVYNEQFF. The J gene is TRBJ2-1, the V gene TRBV11-3, with D perhaps TRBD2 (5 bases). The V gene lost 4 bases and the J gene lost 4 bases, with 8 bases spanning the gap. Germline CDR1 is SGHNT and CDR2 is YENEEA. The length of the CDR3 is 13 residues. The full variable domain, in which reference TRBV11-3 and TRBJ2-1 provide the parts outside the CDR3, is EAGVVQSPRYKIIEKKQPVAFWCNPISGHNTLYWYLQNLGQGPELLIRYENEEAVDDSQLPKDRFSAERLKGVDSTLKIQPAELGDSAVYLCASSSLVYNEQFFGPGTRLTVL.

The chain combines TRBV7-6 with TRBJ2-7, with 13 bases matching TRBD2. The germline CDR1 and CDR2 sequences are SGHVS and FNYEAQ. The CDR3 covers 17 residues. V lost 5 bases and J lost 0; bases outside the gene matches: 7. The CDR3 is CASSQTSGRLSSYEQYF. CDR3 nucleotide sequence: TGTGCCAGCAGCCAGACTAGCGGGAGGCTGAGCTCCTACGAGCAGTACTTC.

The chain combines TRBV3-1 with TRBJ2-5; D possibly uses TRBD1 or TRBD2 (6 bases each). Germline V gene lookup returns CDR1 LGHDT and CDR2 YNNKEL (reference sequence). The CDR3 is 15 amino acids. V was clipped by 4 bases and J by 7 bases, with 19 bases between them. CDR3: CASSPPPGAGGTQYF. The CDR3 DNA is TGTGCCAGCAGCCCGCCCCCGGGGGCCGGAGGGACCCAGTACTTC.

This clonotype was seen more than once but under ten times. V is TRBV5-1 and J is TRBJ1-1; TRBD1 is a possible D gene (5 bases). The CDR3 runs to 18 residues. Germline V CDR1 and CDR2: SGHRS, YFSETQ. Trimming cost V 0 bases and J 2 bases, with 20 bases left between them. CDR3 in amino acids: CASSLVTGANLLNTEAFF. The CDR3 DNA follows: TGCGCCAGCAGCTTGGTAACTGGGGCTAATCTTTTAAACACTGAAGCTTTCTTT.

The DNA for the CDR3 is TGTGCCAGCAGCCCTGACTTGGACACCGACTCCTACGAGCAGTACTTC. Its translation is CASSPDLDTDSYEQYF. J is TRBJ2-7 and V is TRBV7-9, with a possible D match to TRBD1 (5 bases). The CDR3 consists of 16 residues. The germline V and J ends were trimmed by 5 bases and 0 bases, with 17 bases remaining between them. Germline V gives CDR1 SEHNR, CDR2 FQNEAQ (reference sequence).